These T cell receptor beta chains were read from a single sample in a study of T cell responses to AZD1222 COVID-19 vaccine. Assay used: immunoSEQ multiplex PCR; TCRdb lists only in-frame clones, some missing. The sample holds about 120,000 clones, 85% to 95% seen once. The specimen comprised peripheral blood, sampled 28 days after the second AZD1222 dose. All receptors derive from an adult who received the AZD1222 COVID-19 vaccine. Each CDR3 is given with its conserved first and last residue.

>TRBV5-4|TRBJ2-6
CASSLQGAGANVLTF
>TRBV3-1/TRBV3-2|TRBJ1-4
CASSPTGAREKLFF
>TRBV7-2|TRBJ1-4
CASSLVFSLNEKLFF
>TRBV5-8|TRBJ1-5
CASTSSGSNQPQHF
>TRBV30|TRBJ2-3
CAWTGDSPLTDTQYF
>TRBV30|TRBJ2-7
CAWSGSGYEQYF
>TRBV7-2|TRBJ2-7
CASTAGTHAYEQYF
>TRBV3-1/TRBV3-2|TRBJ2-2
CASSRARADGELFF
>TRBV5-1|TRBJ1-1
CASSLGMNTEAFF
>TRBV28|TRBJ2-1
CASSKLAGGWNEQFF
>TRBV11-1|TRBJ2-1
CASSLASSGRGGNEQFF
>TRBV28|TRBJ2-7
CASSLFLGTASGEQYF
>TRBV9|TRBJ2-7
CASSSGRGRIYEQYF
>TRBV5-1|TRBJ2-1
CASSNGTPNEQFF
>TRBV7-9|TRBJ2-1
CASSRDSPEQFF
>TRBV6-2/TRBV6-3|TRBJ2-3
CASSSTYYTDTQYF
>TRBV20-1|TRBJ2-5
CSASRASQETQYF
>TRBV19|TRBJ2-7
CASSKTRDGTYEQYF
>TRBV14|TRBJ1-4
CASSQGRLVFF
>TRBV7-3|TRBJ1-1
CASSFGSNTEAFF
>TRBV4-1|TRBJ1-1
CASSQDKWAGVPTEAFF
>TRBV9|TRBJ1-3
CASSIQSSGNTIYF
>TRBV5-4|TRBJ1-1
CASRAGSTEAFF
>TRBV27|TRBJ1-2
CASGERRGGYGYTF
>TRBV7-9|TRBJ1-6
CASSLTRDRLHF
>TRBV28|TRBJ1-5
CASRRHAQNQPQHF
>TRBV27|TRBJ2-3
CASSFSAGEQADTQYF
>TRBV29-1|TRBJ2-2
CSVQAGVGELFF
>TRBV25-1|TRBJ2-5
CASSRQTPGEETQYF
>TRBV30|TRBJ2-7
CAWSQGERSRQYF
>TRBV12-3/TRBV12-4|TRBJ2-7
CASSLNYEQYF
>TRBV27|TRBJ1-1
CASRTNLNTEAFF
>TRBV5-6|TRBJ1-1
CASSSFQAEAFF
>TRBV20-1|TRBJ2-5
CSASGRETQYF
>TRBV5-4|TRBJ1-2
CASSFGGRGGVYTF
>TRBV3-1/TRBV3-2|TRBJ1-1
CASRDLGAEAFF
>TRBV16|TRBJ2-1
CASGDNEQFF
>TRBV5-1|TRBJ2-5
CASSLWLQETQYF
>TRBV9|TRBJ2-1
CASSIADEQFF
>TRBV15|TRBJ2-1
CATSTLTVSSYNEQFF
>TRBV6-1|TRBJ2-1
CASSIFNEQFF
>TRBV7-8|TRBJ1-5
CASSVIKGRRSNQPQHF
>TRBV6-6|TRBJ2-3
CASSSPTPLGTDTQYF